This is a list of T cell receptor beta chains from one sample in a study of T cell changes during pregnancy in multiple sclerosis. Profiling relied on immunoSEQ multiplex PCR, and the TCRdb table lists in-frame clones only, not all of them. The data hold 85,000 to 100,000 clones, with 92% observed a single time. The specimen was peripheral blood, collected in the first trimester of pregnancy. All receptors come from a female donor with multiple sclerosis, enrolled in a pregnancy study. CDR3s leave out the opening cysteine and the closing phenylalanine or tryptophan. Size tells how often a clone was seen (once, few, many) or the class of an expanded clone, and some rows leave it out.

clone_size: NA; j_call: TRBJ2-7; v_call: TRBV6-1; cdr3_aa: ASSEQGGSGEQY
clone_size: few; j_call: TRBJ2-1; v_call: TRBV7-3; cdr3_aa: ASSLSQGGDEQF
clone_size: NA; j_call: TRBJ2-3; v_call: TRBV11-3; cdr3_aa: ASSESGSKTDTQY
clone_size: few; j_call: TRBJ2-7; v_call: TRBV7-9; cdr3_aa: ASSSKDSYEQY
clone_size: NA; j_call: TRBJ2-3; v_call: TRBV10-2; cdr3_aa: ASRESALLSTDTQY
clone_size: NA; j_call: TRBJ1-1; v_call: TRBV28; cdr3_aa: ASSPRPGGDTEAF
clone_size: NA; j_call: TRBJ2-7; v_call: TRBV6-1; cdr3_aa: ASSSGQDNYYEQY
clone_size: NA; j_call: TRBJ2-5; v_call: TRBV7-9; cdr3_aa: ASSTWADTGDQY
clone_size: NA; j_call: TRBJ2-7; v_call: TRBV9; cdr3_aa: ASSVGLTPTSGSYEQY
clone_size: NA; j_call: TRBJ1-2; v_call: TRBV6-6; cdr3_aa: ASSRDRANYGYT
clone_size: NA; j_call: TRBJ2-2; v_call: TRBV19; cdr3_aa: ASSPTGTGSTGELF
clone_size: NA; j_call: TRBJ1-1; v_call: TRBV25-1; cdr3_aa: ASRVTGVPEAF
clone_size: NA; j_call: TRBJ2-1; v_call: TRBV7-9; cdr3_aa: ASGFGSSYNEQF
clone_size: NA; j_call: TRBJ1-3; v_call: TRBV15; cdr3_aa: ATSRVGLVGTGAGNTIY
clone_size: NA; j_call: TRBJ1-1; v_call: TRBV6-1; cdr3_aa: ASRRVGNTEAF
clone_size: NA; j_call: TRBJ2-6; v_call: TRBV29-1; cdr3_aa: SVEGSSFASGANVLT
clone_size: NA; j_call: TRBJ2-1; v_call: TRBV4-3; cdr3_aa: ASSRLTSGRFDEQF
clone_size: NA; j_call: TRBJ2-7; v_call: TRBV7-9; cdr3_aa: ASSLAVGPYEQY
clone_size: NA; j_call: TRBJ2-7; v_call: TRBV6-5; cdr3_aa: ASSTTGRIGEQY
clone_size: NA; j_call: TRBJ2-2; v_call: TRBV27; cdr3_aa: ASSLRLAPANTGELF
clone_size: NA; j_call: TRBJ1-2; v_call: TRBV20-1; cdr3_aa: SATLTGGYT
clone_size: once; j_call: TRBJ2-1; v_call: TRBV4-2; cdr3_aa: ASSQDGQSDEQF
clone_size: NA; j_call: TRBJ2-1; v_call: TRBV19; cdr3_aa: ASSTYSGGSSNEQF
clone_size: NA; j_call: TRBJ2-5; v_call: TRBV21-1; cdr3_aa: AILSATSGRTSGETQY
clone_size: NA; j_call: TRBJ2-1; v_call: TRBV10-2; cdr3_aa: ASSGRGGNRVAF
clone_size: NA; j_call: TRBJ2-1; v_call: TRBV7-2; cdr3_aa: ASSASLGDEQF
clone_size: NA; j_call: TRBJ2-2; v_call: TRBV5-1; cdr3_aa: ASSQRVQSTGELF
clone_size: NA; j_call: TRBJ2-1; v_call: TRBV14; cdr3_aa: ASSPRLADNEQF
clone_size: NA; j_call: TRBJ2-1; v_call: TRBV5-4; cdr3_aa: ASVGQGIYNEQF
clone_size: NA; j_call: TRBJ1-2; v_call: TRBV6-5; cdr3_aa: AAGGYT
clone_size: NA; j_call: TRBJ2-5; v_call: TRBV6-6; cdr3_aa: ASTPGGETQY
clone_size: NA; j_call: TRBJ1-3; v_call: TRBV2; cdr3_aa: ASSRQGVSGNTIY
clone_size: NA; j_call: TRBJ2-3; v_call: TRBV4-2; cdr3_aa: ASSLGTAPPDTQY
clone_size: NA; j_call: TRBJ1-5; v_call: TRBV19; cdr3_aa: ASGGGVNQPQH
clone_size: NA; j_call: TRBJ1-1; v_call: TRBV5-8; cdr3_aa: ASSLGGWDRAEAF
clone_size: NA; j_call: TRBJ2-2; v_call: TRBV27; cdr3_aa: ASSATGELF
clone_size: NA; j_call: TRBJ2-7; v_call: TRBV19; cdr3_aa: ASSMGTGDFYEQY